This T cell receptor (beta chain) was captured in a study of cytomegalovirus exposure and HLA in healthy donors. Whole-study findings and limits: It was confirmed in vitro that a few of the CMV-associated chains were specific for CMV antigens. High specificity and sensitivity for cytomegalovirus status were reported for the classifier.

The data were produced by immunoSEQ multiplex PCR, yet TCRdb's version contains in-frame clones alone and is incomplete. The table has tens of thousands of clones, 90% to 95% seen once. Donors were drawn from the approximately 120-subject validation cohort, separate from the approximately 670-subject first cohort. Comment on this clone: Its antigen is unidentified.

Sequenced: PBMCs. The clonotype originates from a woman in her twenties or thirties in good health and CMV-seronegative.

The DNA for the CDR3 is TGTGCCGGACAGACCCCTAACGAGCAGTACTTC. As protein: CAGQTPNEQYF. The V gene is TRBV27, the J gene TRBJ2-7; possible D gene TRBD1, 6 bases. This CDR3 is 11 amino acids long. Trimming cost V 11 bases and J 5 bases, with 13 bases left between them. The germline CDR1 and CDR2 sequences are MNHEY and SMNVEV (reference sequence).